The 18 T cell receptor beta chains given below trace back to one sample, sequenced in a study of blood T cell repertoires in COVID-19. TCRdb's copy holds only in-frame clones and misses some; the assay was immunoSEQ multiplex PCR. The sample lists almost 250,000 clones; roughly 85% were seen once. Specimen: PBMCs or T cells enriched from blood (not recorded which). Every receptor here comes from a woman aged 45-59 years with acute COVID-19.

In nucleotides, the CDR3 is TGTGCCAGCAGTCCGGACAGTAACTATGGCTACACCTTC. Amino acid sequence: CASSPDSNYGYTF. This chain uses TRBV2 with TRBJ1-2, with D possibly matching TRBD1 (6 bases). The CDR3 sequence is 13 residues long. V lost 5 bases and J lost 1, with 8 bases in between. The germline CDR1 and CDR2 sequences are SNHLY and FYNNEI.

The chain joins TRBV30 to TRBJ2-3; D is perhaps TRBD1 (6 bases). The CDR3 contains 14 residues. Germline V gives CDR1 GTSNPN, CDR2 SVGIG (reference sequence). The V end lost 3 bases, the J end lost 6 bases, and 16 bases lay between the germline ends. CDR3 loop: CAWSPGPTGDTQYF. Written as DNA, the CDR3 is TGTGCCTGGAGCCCGGGCCCCACAGGGGATACGCAGTATTTT.

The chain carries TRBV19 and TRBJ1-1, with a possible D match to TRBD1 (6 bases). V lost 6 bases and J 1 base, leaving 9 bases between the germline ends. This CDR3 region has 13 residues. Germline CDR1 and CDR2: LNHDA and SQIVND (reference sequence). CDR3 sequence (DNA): TGTGCCAGTAGGGACAGAACGAACACTGAAGCTTTCTTT. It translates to CASRDRTNTEAFF.

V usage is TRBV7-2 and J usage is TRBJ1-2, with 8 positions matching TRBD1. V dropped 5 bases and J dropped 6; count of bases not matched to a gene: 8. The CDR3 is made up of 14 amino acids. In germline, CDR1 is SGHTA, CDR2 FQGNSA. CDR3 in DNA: TGTGCCAGCAGCCCCTCGACAGGGGTGGATGGCTACACCTTC. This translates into CASSPSTGVDGYTF.

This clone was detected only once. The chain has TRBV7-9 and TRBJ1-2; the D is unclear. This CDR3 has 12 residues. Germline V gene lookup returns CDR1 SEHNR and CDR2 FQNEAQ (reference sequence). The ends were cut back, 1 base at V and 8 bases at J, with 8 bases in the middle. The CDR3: CASSLGTVGYTF. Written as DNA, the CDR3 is TGTGCCAGCAGCTTAGGCACAGTCGGCTACACCTTC.

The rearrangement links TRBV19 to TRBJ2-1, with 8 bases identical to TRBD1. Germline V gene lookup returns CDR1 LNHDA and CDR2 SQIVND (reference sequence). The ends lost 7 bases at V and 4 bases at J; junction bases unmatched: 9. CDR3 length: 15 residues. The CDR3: CASNARTGLYNEQFF. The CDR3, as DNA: TGTGCCAGTAATGCCCGGACAGGGCTGTACAATGAGCAGTTCTTC.

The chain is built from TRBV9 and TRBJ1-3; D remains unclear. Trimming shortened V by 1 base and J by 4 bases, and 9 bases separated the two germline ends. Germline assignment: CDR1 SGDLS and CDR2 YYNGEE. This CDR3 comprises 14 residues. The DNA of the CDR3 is TGTGCCAGCAGCGTAAAGGTGGGCGGAAACACCATATATTTT. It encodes CASSVKVGGNTIYF.

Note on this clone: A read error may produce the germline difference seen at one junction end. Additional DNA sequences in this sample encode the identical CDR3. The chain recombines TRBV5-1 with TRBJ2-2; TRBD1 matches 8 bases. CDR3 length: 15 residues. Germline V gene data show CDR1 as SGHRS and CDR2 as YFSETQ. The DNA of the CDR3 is TGCGCCAGCAGTTTGGACAGGGCGAACACCGGGGAGCTGTTTTTT. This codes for CASSLDRANTGELFF.

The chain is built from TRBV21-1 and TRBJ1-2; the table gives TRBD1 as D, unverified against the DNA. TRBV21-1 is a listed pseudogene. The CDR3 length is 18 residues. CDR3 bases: TGTGCCAGCAGCAAACGGTTCCAGGGGCAGGGAGTGAACTATGGCTACACCTTC. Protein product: CASSKRFQGQGVNYGYTF.

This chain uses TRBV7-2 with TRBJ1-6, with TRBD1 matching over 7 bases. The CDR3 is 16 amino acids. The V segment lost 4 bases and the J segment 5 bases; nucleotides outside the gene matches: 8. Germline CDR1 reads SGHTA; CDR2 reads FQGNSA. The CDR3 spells CASSSNRQGNNSPLHF. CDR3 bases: TGTGCCAGCAGCTCAAATCGACAGGGAAATAATTCACCCCTCCACTTT.

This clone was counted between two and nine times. CDR3 in DNA: TGTGCCAGCAGCATCGAGACAGGAGCCGGCACAGATACGCAGTATTTT. Amino acid sequence: CASSIETGAGTDTQYF. The J gene is TRBJ2-3, the V gene TRBV11-3; D might be TRBD1 (6 bases). V lost 5 bases and J lost 1, with 16 bases in between. CDR3 length: 16 amino acids. The germline gives CDR1 SGHNT, CDR2 YENEEA. Full variable domain (outside the CDR3, taken from reference TRBV11-3 and TRBJ2-3): EAGVVQSPRYKIIEKKQPVAFWCNPISGHNTLYWYLQNLGQGPELLIRYENEEAVDDSQLPKDRFSAERLKGVDSTLKIQPAELGDSAVYLCASSIETGAGTDTQYFGPGTRLTVL.

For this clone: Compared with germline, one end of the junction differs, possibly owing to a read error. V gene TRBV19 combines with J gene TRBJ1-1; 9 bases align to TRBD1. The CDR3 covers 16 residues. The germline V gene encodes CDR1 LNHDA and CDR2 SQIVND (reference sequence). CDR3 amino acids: CASSIPPGTGNPEAFF. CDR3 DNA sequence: TGTGCCAGTAGTATCCCCCCCGGGACAGGGAACCCTGAAGCTTTCTTT.

The DNA for the CDR3 is TGTGCCAGCAGTTACTCGATACTTCGAGGGATTAGCACAGATACGCAGTATTTT. Its translation: CASSYSILRGISTDTQYF. This chain links TRBV6-2 or TRBV6-3 with TRBJ2-3; D is perhaps TRBD2 (5 bases). The V and J ends lost 0 bases and 0 bases respectively, with 16 bases between them. Germline V gene data show CDR1 as MNHEY and CDR2 as SVGEGT. The CDR3 spans 18 residues.

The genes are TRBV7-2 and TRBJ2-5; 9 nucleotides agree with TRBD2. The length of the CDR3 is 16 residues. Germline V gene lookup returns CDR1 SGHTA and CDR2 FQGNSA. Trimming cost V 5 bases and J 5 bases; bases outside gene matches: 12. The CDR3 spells CASSPYPGTSRETQYF. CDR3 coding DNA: TGTGCCAGCAGCCCCTACCCCGGGACTAGCAGGGAGACCCAGTACTTC. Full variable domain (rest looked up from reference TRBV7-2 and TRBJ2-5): GAGVSQSPSNKVTEKGKDVELRCDPISGHTALYWYRQSLGQGLEFLIYFQGNSAPDKSGLPSDRFSAERTGGSVSTLTIQRTQQEDSAVYLCASSPYPGTSRETQYFGPGTRLLVL.

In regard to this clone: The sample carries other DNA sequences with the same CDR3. This CDR3 reads CASSIGGLSYEQYF. CDR3 bases: TGTGCCAGTAGTATAGGCGGGCTCTCCTACGAGCAGTACTTC. The chain combines TRBV19 with TRBJ2-7, with D possibly TRBD2 on 5 matching bases. V lost 1 base and J lost 0, with 7 bases in between. CDR1 and CDR2 from the germline V gene are LNHDA and SQIVND (reference sequence). The CDR3 extends over 14 amino acids.

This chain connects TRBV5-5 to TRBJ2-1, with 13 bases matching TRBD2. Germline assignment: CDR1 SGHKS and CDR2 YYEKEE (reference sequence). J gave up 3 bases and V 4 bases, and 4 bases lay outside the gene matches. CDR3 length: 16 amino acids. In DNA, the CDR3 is TGTGCCAGCAGCGGGGGACTAGCGGGACTCTACAATGAGCAGTTCTTC. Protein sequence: CASSGGLAGLYNEQFF.

CDR3 coding DNA: TGTGCCAGCATCGCACCTGGAGGGAGGTGCTATGGCTACACCTTC. It codes for CASIAPGGRCYGYTF. The chain recombines TRBV21-1 with TRBJ1-2. TRBV21-1 constitutes a pseudogene. This CDR3 is built from 15 residues.

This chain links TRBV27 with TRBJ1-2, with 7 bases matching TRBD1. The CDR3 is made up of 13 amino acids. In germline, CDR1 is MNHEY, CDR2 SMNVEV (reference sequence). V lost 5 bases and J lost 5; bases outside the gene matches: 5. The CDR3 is CASSETGRYGYTF. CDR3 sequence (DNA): TGTGCCAGCAGTGAGACAGGGAGGTATGGCTACACCTTC.